Sequencing of this TCR beta chain was carried out in a study of blood T cell repertoires in COVID-19. Whole-study context: Whether acute or convalescent, the COVID-19 samples came from the United States, Italy and Spain.

Those enrolled in Seattle joined during active infection and were followed longitudinally afterward. Original processing notes: Reference gene primer amplification in the assay estimated nucleated cell counts. The protocol was immunoSEQ multiplex PCR, while the TCRdb copy is restricted to in-frame clones and leaves out a portion. V, J and clone size were drawn from that table, and D and trimming were deduced from the DNA. The profile shows 300,000 to 450,000 clones, around 92% of them singletons. The CDR3 loop spans 13 amino acids. V was shortened by 6 bases and J by 5 bases, with 11 bases between the two germline ends.

This sequence was found in a woman aged 25 to 39 with COVID-19, enrolled during active disease. Sequencing was done on a sample of peripheral blood. The rearrangement links TRBV23-1 to TRBJ2-1; perhaps TRBD1 as D (6 bases). Being an ORF, TRBV23-1 has a function that is uncertain. CDR3 sequence (DNA): TGCGCCAGCAGCAGGGGCAGAAACAATGAGCAGTTCTTC. It specifies CASSRGRNNEQFF.